This T cell receptor beta chain is from a study of technical replicates of blood from a handful of donors. Using immunoSEQ multiplex PCR, the repertoire was profiled, and TCRdb retains in-frame clones only, with some absent. The sample consists of just over 55,000 clones, 85% to 95% of them appearing once. The CDR3 totals 16 residues. Germline-derived CDR1 and CDR2 are SEHNR and FQNEAQ (reference sequence). J was trimmed by 0 bases and V by 6 bases; bases with no gene match: 4. The chain combines TRBV7-9 with TRBJ2-3; 12 nucleotides align to TRBD2. The sample comprised PBMCs. The source is a human donor in good health. Some clones in this sample may be carry-over from other donors' samples. CDR3: CASRQTSGGSTDTQYF. In DNA form, the CDR3 reads TGTGCCAGCAGACAGACTAGCGGGGGAAGCACAGATACGCAGTATTTT.